This TCR beta chain is from a study of T-cell reconstitution after alpha-beta-depleted transplantation in children. Unique molecular identifiers were built into the TCRbeta library. MiXCR, run by TCRdb on the PCR reads, gives a single entry per CDR3 protein. The repertoire has about 410,000 distinct CDR3 sequences, roughly 22% of them found once; the top ten carry about 3.8%. V was pared by 2 bases and J by 13 bases, with 13 bases of the junction left unmatched. The CDR3 covers 16 residues. Germline V gene lookup returns CDR1 LNHNV and CDR2 YYDKDF (reference sequence). The TCR comes from a human donor who donated a stem cell graft to a child with acute myeloid leukemia. V is TRBV15 and J is TRBJ1-6; 8 bases are shared with TRBD1. The input for sequencing was PBMCs from the stem cell graft donor, taken from the stem cell graft. For the CDR3, the DNA is TGTGCCACCAGCAGAACACGGACAGGGAAGGGCTTCCCCCTCCACTTT. As protein: CATSRTRTGKGFPLHF.